Listed below are T cell receptor beta chains from one sample, sequenced in a study of spatial heterogeneity in lung cancer. In TCRdb, the 5' RACE reads were re-called with MiXCR into one record per CDR3 protein. Seen here are around 47,000 distinct CDR3 sequences, more than 6.5% observed once, and the top ten hold roughly 35%. The sample here was PBMCs, taken at follow-up. These receptors were taken from a female donor with early-stage non-small cell lung cancer. The CDR3 runs from the conserved cysteine through the conserved F or W. A D gene is named only where the DNA matches it firmly. Where a row states a size, it is once, few, many or the class of an expanded clone; other rows omit it.

CDR3nt	CDR3aa	d_gene	v_gene	j_gene	abundance
TGCGCCAGCAGCATAGGGACGAGGAATGAGCAGTTCTTC	CASSIGTRNEQFF	NA	TRBV5-1	TRBJ2-1	many
TGTGCCAGCAGCTTTCACTACAGGGTCTCGCAGACCCAGTACTTC	CASSFHYRVSQTQYF	NA	TRBV11-2	TRBJ2-5	many
TGCGCCAGCAGCGAACAGCACCGGGAGACCCAGTACTTC	CASSEQHRETQYF	NA	TRBV4-1	TRBJ2-5	few
TGCGCCAGCAGCTTCCAGGGTGAAACCTATGGCTACACCTTC	CASSFQGETYGYTF	NA	TRBV5-1	TRBJ1-2	many
TGCGCCAGCAGCCTAGACAGTAACAATGAGCAGTTCTTC	CASSLDSNNEQFF	NA	TRBV5-1	TRBJ2-1	many
TGTGCCAGCAGCCGTGACAGGGTTAATGAGCAGTTCTTC	CASSRDRVNEQFF	TRBD1	TRBV7-2	TRBJ2-1	many
TGTGCCAGCAGCTTACAACAGGGGTCCTACGAGCAGTACTTC	CASSLQQGSYEQYF	TRBD1	TRBV13	TRBJ2-7	few
TGTGCCAGCAGCTTGAAAAGGGGGGCTATGGATGGCTACACCTTC	CASSLKRGAMDGYTF	NA	TRBV7-2	TRBJ1-2	NA
TGTGCCAGCAGTTATAGTGGAGATACGCAGTATTTT	CASSYSGDTQYF	NA	TRBV6-2/TRBV6-3	TRBJ2-3	many
TGCAGTGCCCAGCGGGGGGGAGGGAGCACAGATACGCAGTATTTT	CSAQRGGGSTDTQYF	TRBD2	TRBV20-1	TRBJ2-3	many
TGTGCCAGCAGCCTGGACAGGCTGGGCACTGAAGCTTTCTTT	CASSLDRLGTEAFF	TRBD1	TRBV11-2	TRBJ1-1	many
TGTGCCAGCAGCCGTCTAGCGGGGACGAGCACCGGGGAGCTGTTTTTT	CASSRLAGTSTGELFF	TRBD2	TRBV3-1	TRBJ2-2	many
TGCAGTGCTCATTTGACTACCCTGGGATACAATGAGCAGTTCTTC	CSAHLTTLGYNEQFF	NA	TRBV20-1	TRBJ2-1	many
TGCGCCAGCAGCTTGGGATCGGGGTTCAGCTACGAGCAGTACTTC	CASSLGSGFSYEQYF	NA	TRBV5-1	TRBJ2-7	many
TGTGCCAGCAGCTTAGTCCAGGGGGCCTACAATGAGCAGTTCTTC	CASSLVQGAYNEQFF	TRBD1	TRBV7-6	TRBJ2-1	many
TGCAGCCTTGGGGGTTCCGACACTGAAGCTTTCTTT	CSLGGSDTEAFF	NA	TRBV20-1	TRBJ1-1	few
TGCGCCAGCAACCTTGGGGAAACCTATAATGAAAAACTGTTTTTT	CASNLGETYNEKLFF	NA	TRBV5-1	TRBJ1-4	many
TGTGCCAGCTCACCAGCACAGGGGGAAACTGAAGCTTTCTTT	CASSPAQGETEAFF	TRBD1	TRBV18	TRBJ1-1	few
TGTGCCACCAGCAGAGCTAATCAGCCCCAGCATTTT	CATSRANQPQHF	NA	TRBV15	TRBJ1-5	NA
TGTGCCAGCAGCTTGGAGAAGGGGCCCATCGGGGAGCTGTTTTTT	CASSLEKGPIGELFF	NA	TRBV5-8	TRBJ2-2	many
TGCGCCAGCAGCCCTTCTTCAGGGATGCGTGGCTACACCTTC	CASSPSSGMRGYTF	NA	TRBV5-1	TRBJ1-2	many
TGTGCCAGCGAATCGACTAGCGGGGGCCTCAATGAGCAGTTCTTC	CASESTSGGLNEQFF	TRBD2	TRBV2	TRBJ2-1	NA
TGTGCCAGCAGTGGGGATGCTGAGCAGTTCTTC	CASSGDAEQFF	NA	TRBV2	TRBJ2-1	NA
TGTGCCAGCACCCCTCAAGGGGGTCTGGATCAGCCCCAGCATTTT	CASTPQGGLDQPQHF	NA	TRBV7-2	TRBJ1-5	many
TGCAGTGCAATCCCACAGGGGGACATTCAGTACTTC	CSAIPQGDIQYF	TRBD1	TRBV20-1	TRBJ2-4	many
TGTGCCAGCAGCTCGGGACTAGCGGGGTTCCTATCGGACACAGACACGCAGTATTTT	CASSSGLAGFLSDTDTQYF	TRBD2	TRBV5-4	TRBJ2-3	NA
TGTGCCAGCAGTGCTACTCAAGAGACCCAGTACTTC	CASSATQETQYF	NA	TRBV6-5	TRBJ2-5	many
TGTGCCACCAGTGATTTGCAGTCAGGACCTCAGTACTTC	CATSDLQSGPQYF	NA	TRBV24-1	TRBJ2-5	many
TGTGCCATCAGTGACCCAGGGGAGGGGTACGAGCAGTACTTC	CAISDPGEGYEQYF	NA	TRBV10-3	TRBJ2-7	NA
TGTGCCAGCAGCTATCTAGCGGGGGCCGAAGATACGCAGTATTTT	CASSYLAGAEDTQYF	TRBD2	TRBV7-3	TRBJ2-3	few
TGCGCCAGCAGCTATGGGACGGCTAGCACAGATACGCAGTATTTT	CASSYGTASTDTQYF	NA	TRBV5-1	TRBJ2-3	NA
TGCGCCAGCAGCTTGGAAGACATGAACACTGAAGCTTTCTTT	CASSLEDMNTEAFF	NA	TRBV5-1	TRBJ1-1	few
TGCGCCAGCAGCCCCACCTGGGGCACAGATACGCAGTATTTT	CASSPTWGTDTQYF	NA	TRBV5-1	TRBJ2-3	many
TGTGCCAGCTCACCACCGTTGGTATTCGGGGTTGGGGAGCAGTTCTTC	CASSPPLVFGVGEQFF	NA	TRBV18	TRBJ2-1	NA
TGTGCCAGCAGCCTGCAGGGGCGGCCATATGGCTACACCTTC	CASSLQGRPYGYTF	NA	TRBV7-2	TRBJ1-2	many
TGCGCCAGCAGAAGGACAGAGAACACTGAAGCTTTCTTT	CASRRTENTEAFF	NA	TRBV10-1	TRBJ1-1	NA
TGCAGTGCTTTGACAGGGGAGGGCTACGAGCAGTACTTC	CSALTGEGYEQYF	NA	TRBV20-1	TRBJ2-7	many
TGCAGCGTCTGGGGCTCTGGGTACGAGCAGTACTTC	CSVWGSGYEQYF	NA	TRBV29-1	TRBJ2-7	many
TGTGCCTGGAGTGTAACATCCGGCGGCTACACCTTC	CAWSVTSGGYTF	NA	TRBV30	TRBJ1-2	few
TGTGCCAGCAGCCAAGATTACGGACTAGGACGCACAGATACGCAGTATTTT	CASSQDYGLGRTDTQYF	TRBD2	TRBV3-1	TRBJ2-3	few
TGCAGTGCCTCCAGACTAGCGGGGGGCTGGCCGTTCTTC	CSASRLAGGWPFF	TRBD2	TRBV20-1	TRBJ2-1	few
TGCAGCGTGGGACAGGGCAACTATGGCTACACCTTC	CSVGQGNYGYTF	TRBD1	TRBV29-1	TRBJ1-2	few
TGTGCCAGCTCACCATCGGGAGCGGGGTGTGCGGACACCATATATTTT	CASSPSGAGCADTIYF	NA	TRBV18	TRBJ1-3	few
TGTGCCAGCAGGCCGCCCCCAGGGATGCAATCATACGAGCAGTACTTC	CASRPPPGMQSYEQYF	NA	TRBV7-9	TRBJ2-7	NA
TGTGCCAGCAGCAGTATTGTGAACACTGAAGCTTTCTTT	CASSSIVNTEAFF	NA	TRBV5-5	TRBJ1-1	NA
TGTGCCATCAGCGCCAGACGGACTTCACCCGGACCCGGGGAGCTGTTTTTT	CAISARRTSPGPGELFF	NA	TRBV10-3	TRBJ2-2	many
TGTGCCAGCAGCTCAAGGCCGGGACAGGGGATTCCTTCGTTATACAATGAGCAGTTCTTC	CASSSRPGQGIPSLYNEQFF	TRBD1	TRBV7-9	TRBJ2-1	many
TGCGCCAGCAGACTGACTAGCGGGGGCACAGATACGCAGTATTTT	CASRLTSGGTDTQYF	TRBD2	TRBV5-1	TRBJ2-3	few
TGTGCCAGCACCTTACTCCCTTTCGTCAGGGGCGGGGGCTTAGATGGCTACACCTTC	CASTLLPFVRGGGLDGYTF	NA	TRBV6-5	TRBJ1-2	NA
TGTGCCAGCAGCTTCCCTAGCGGGGGGCCCACCGGGGAGCTGTTTTTT	CASSFPSGGPTGELFF	TRBD2	TRBV5-6	TRBJ2-2	many
TGTGCCAGCAGCCCCGGGGGGTTCGAGCAGTACTTC	CASSPGGFEQYF	TRBD2	TRBV13	TRBJ2-7	NA
TGCGCCAGCAGCCAAGAAGCAGGGGTTTGGCAGCATTTT	CASSQEAGVWQHF	NA	TRBV4-3	TRBJ1-5	many
TGTGCCAGCAGCCACTGGACTAGCGGGGGTCTCAACACAGATACGCAGTATTTT	CASSHWTSGGLNTDTQYF	TRBD2	TRBV3-1	TRBJ2-3	many
TGCGCCAGCAGCCCACGCCGGCCCTCGGCCACTGAAGCTTTCTTT	CASSPRRPSATEAFF	NA	TRBV5-1	TRBJ1-1	NA
TGTGCCAGCAGTGGGGCAGGGGCCGGGAATCAGCCCCAGCATTTT	CASSGAGAGNQPQHF	NA	TRBV6-2/TRBV6-3	TRBJ1-5	many
TGTGCCAGCAGCCAAGGGGCGATTTGGCGAGGGGAAGCTTCCAATGAGCAGTTCTTC	CASSQGAIWRGEASNEQFF	NA	TRBV3-1	TRBJ2-1	many
TGTGCCAGCAGTCTTGACAGGGCGGTTGAGGGCTACACCTTC	CASSLDRAVEGYTF	TRBD1	TRBV5-4	TRBJ1-2	few
TGTGTCAGTACGCAAGAGGGTGGGGAACTGTTTTTT	CVSTQEGGELFF	NA	TRBV19	TRBJ1-4	NA
TGTGCCAGCAGCCAAACCCCCCAGGTCAGGGCTTCCTACGAGCAGTACTTC	CASSQTPQVRASYEQYF	NA	TRBV3-1	TRBJ2-7	NA